These T cell receptor beta chains were read from a single sample in a study of blood T cell repertoires in COVID-19. TCRdb keeps only in-frame clones here, not all; method: immunoSEQ multiplex PCR. The sample holds about 11,000 clones, 84% seen once. The sequenced sample was peripheral blood. These receptors came from a man aged 50 or older with active COVID-19. Each CDR3 is given with its conserved first and last residue. Clone size is shown for a subset of rows, as once, few, many or a class of expanded clone.

j_call v_call clone_size cdr3_aa
TRBJ2-7 TRBV4-1 NA CASSRTSGKGEQYF
TRBJ2-1 TRBV2 once CASSDLLAGSYNEQFF
TRBJ2-1 TRBV5-1 NA CASSLVGGGRETYNEQFF
TRBJ1-1 TRBV7-6 NA CASSPSPTFTEAFF
TRBJ2-2 TRBV13 NA CASSESGGRNTGELFF
TRBJ2-3 TRBV29-1 NA CSARRGATITDTQYF
TRBJ2-7 TRBV2 NA CASSAQRLDREQYF
TRBJ2-7 TRBV19 once CASSSGAYSYEQYF
TRBJ1-1 TRBV5-1 NA CASRGPNTEAFF
TRBJ2-6 TRBV29-1 NA CSVIQVSGANVLTF